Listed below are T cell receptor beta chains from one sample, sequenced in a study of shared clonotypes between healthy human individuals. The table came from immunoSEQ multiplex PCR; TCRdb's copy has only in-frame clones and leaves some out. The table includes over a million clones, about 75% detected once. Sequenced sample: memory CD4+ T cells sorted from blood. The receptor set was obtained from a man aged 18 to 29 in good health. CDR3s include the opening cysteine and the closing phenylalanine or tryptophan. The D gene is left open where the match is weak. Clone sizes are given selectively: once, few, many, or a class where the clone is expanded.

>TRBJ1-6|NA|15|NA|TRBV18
TGTGCCAGCTCACCCGGCAGGGATTGGAATTCACCCCTCCACTTT
CASSPGRDWNSPLHF
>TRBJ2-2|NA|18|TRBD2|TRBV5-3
TGTGCCAGAAGCTCACGGCCCCAGCGGGGGGGCCGGGACGGGGAGCTGTTTTTT
CARSSRPQRGGRDGELFF
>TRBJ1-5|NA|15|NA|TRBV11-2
TGTGCCAGCAGCTTAGACGGGACTTACGAGCAGCCCCAGCATTTT
CASSLDGTYEQPQHF
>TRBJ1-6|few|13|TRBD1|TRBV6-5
TGTGCCACCCAGGGGACAGGGTTTTCACCCCTCCACTTT
CATQGTGFSPLHF
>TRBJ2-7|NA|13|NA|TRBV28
TGTGCCAGCAGTCCCAGTAGTTGGTTCGAGCAGTACTTC
CASSPSSWFEQYF
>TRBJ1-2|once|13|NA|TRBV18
TGTGCCAGCTCACCTGCAGGGCGGTATGGCTACACCTTC
CASSPAGRYGYTF
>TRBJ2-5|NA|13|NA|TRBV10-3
TGTGCCATCAGTGCCCCGGGCCCAGAGACCCAGTACTTC
CAISAPGPETQYF
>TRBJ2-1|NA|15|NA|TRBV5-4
TGTGCCAGCAGCTCCCTAGGGGTTACCTACAATGAGCAGTTCTTC
CASSSLGVTYNEQFF
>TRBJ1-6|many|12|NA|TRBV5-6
TGTGCCAGCAGCTGGGGGGATTCACCCCTCCACTTT
CASSWGDSPLHF
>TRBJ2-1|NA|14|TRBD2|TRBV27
TGTGCCAGCGGCAGCGGGAGGGCCTATGATGAGCAGTTCTTC
CASGSGRAYDEQFF
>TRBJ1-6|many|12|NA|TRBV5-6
TGTGCCAGCAGCCCCTATAATTCACCCCTCCACTTT
CASSPYNSPLHF
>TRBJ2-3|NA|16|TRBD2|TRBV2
TGTGCCAGCAAGGGATTAGCGGGAGTCGGTCAAGATACGCAGTATTTT
CASKGLAGVGQDTQYF
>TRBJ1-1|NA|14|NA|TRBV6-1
TGTGCCAGCAGCCTACGAAGGGGCGACACTGAAGCTTTCTTT
CASSLRRGDTEAFF
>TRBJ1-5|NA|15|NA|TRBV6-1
TGTGCCAGCAGTGAAGCTGGGGGAGGCAATCAGCCCCAGCATTTT
CASSEAGGGNQPQHF
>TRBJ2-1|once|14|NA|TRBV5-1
TGCGCCAGCAGCTTGGGGTCTAGGGCGAATGAGCAGTTCTTC
CASSLGSRANEQFF
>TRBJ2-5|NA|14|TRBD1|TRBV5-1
TGCGCCAGCAGCCGGACAGGGACAGCAGAGACCCAGTACTTC
CASSRTGTAETQYF